This TCR beta chain stems from a study of radiotherapy plus CTLA-4 blockade in lung cancer. Sequencing was performed with immunoSEQ multiplex PCR; in TCRdb, only in-frame clones are kept and a portion is missing. The sample contains around 70,000 clones, under 85% of which appear only once. CDR3 length: 15 amino acids. Unmatched junction bases numbered 5, after V lost 0 bases and J lost 5 bases. The germline V gene has CDR1 SGHAT and CDR2 FQNNGV. This chain links TRBV11-2 with TRBJ2-3; 7 positions match TRBD2. Material: peripheral blood, obtained from a patient treated with radiotherapy plus ipilimumab. This receptor was identified in a human donor with non-small cell lung cancer who had a partial response to radiotherapy plus ipilimumab. CDR3 coding DNA: TGTGCCAGCAGCTTAGATCTGGGGGGGGGAGATACGCAGTATTTT. Its protein product is CASSLDLGGGDTQYF. The entire variable domain, with the rest obtained from reference TRBV11-2 and TRBJ2-3, is as follows: EAGVAQSPRYKIIEKRQSVAFWCNPISGHATLYWYQQILGQGPKLLIQFQNNGVVDDSQLPKDRFSAERLKGVDSTLKIQPAKLEDSAVYLCASSLDLGGGDTQYFGPGTRLTVL.